This TCR beta chain was sequenced in a study of cytomegalovirus exposure and HLA in healthy donors. Study-wide findings and caveats: Under in vitro conditions, three CMV-associated chains were confirmed as specific for CMV antigens.

As to this clone: The antigen is undetermined.

CDR3 size: 13 residues. The ends were cut back, 7 bases at V and 4 bases at J, with 13 bases in the middle. Germline CDR1 reads ENHRY; CDR2 reads SYGVKD. Sequencing was performed with immunoSEQ multiplex PCR; in TCRdb, only in-frame clones are kept and a portion is missing. The table includes approximately 210,000 clones, more than 70% detected once. The rearrangement uses TRBV10-3 and TRBJ1-1, with D hard to call. The sequenced sample consisted of PBMCs. The source of this sequence is a woman aged 18-35 years in good health and CMV-seronegative. CDR3 coding DNA: TGTGCCATCACTACGGCGGGAATCACTGAAGCTTTCTTT. Amino acid sequence: CAITTAGITEAFF.